A single sample is the source of the 27 T cell receptor beta chains below, sequenced in a study of T cells in Graves' hyperthyroidism and ophthalmopathy. RNA transcripts provided the source from which TCR beta CDR3 regions were amplified. Primed by the HTBI set, a first-round RT-PCR was run on the TCR CDR3. MiXCR was run by TCRdb on the multiplex PCR reads, yielding one entry per CDR3 protein. The repertoire has nearly 750,000 distinct CDR3 sequences, under 45% of them found once; the top ten carry about a third. Sequencing used blood. The receptors were gathered from a woman aged 40 to 55 with Graves' hyperthyroidism.

This clonotype was counted at least ten times. This chain links TRBV4-3 with TRBJ1-2; D gene unclear. This CDR3 is built from 12 residues. The V and J ends lost 0 bases and 10 bases respectively, with 9 bases between them. Germline V CDR1 and CDR2: LGHNA, YSLEER. The CDR3 sequence is CASSQDEAFYTF. CDR3 DNA: TGCGCCAGCAGCCAAGATGAAGCTTTCTACACCTTC.

The rearrangement links TRBV10-3 to TRBJ2-2; the D is unclear. The CDR3 runs 12 residues. Germline assignment: CDR1 ENHRY and CDR2 SYGVKD. V was trimmed by 5 bases and J by 7 bases, leaving 8 bases between them. The CDR3 sequence is CAISTVVGELFF. The DNA of the CDR3 is TGTGCCATCAGTACCGTCGTCGGGGAGCTGTTTTTT.

In DNA form, the CDR3 reads TGTGCCAGCAGCTTATGGCCCCCCATCAGGGAATTCTATGGCTACACCTTC. Translated: CASSLWPPIREFYGYTF. The rearrangement links TRBV7-9 to TRBJ1-2; TRBD1 might be the D (5 bases). Germline CDR1 SEHNR, CDR2 FQNEAQ (reference sequence). The CDR3 spans 17 residues. V lost 2 bases and J 4 bases, leaving 20 bases between the germline ends.

This clonotype was seen repeatedly, ten times or more. This chain links TRBV19 with TRBJ1-5, with D perhaps matching TRBD1 (5 bases). The CDR3 contains 13 residues. The ends were cut back, 3 bases at V and 7 bases at J, with 10 bases in the middle. Germline V CDR1 and CDR2: LNHDA, SQIVND (reference sequence). The CDR3 spells CASSMQGAQPQHF. The DNA of the CDR3 is TGTGCCAGTAGTATGCAGGGAGCGCAGCCCCAGCATTTT. The full variable domain, its missing parts supplied by reference TRBV19 and TRBJ1-5, is DGGITQSPKYLFRKEGQNVTLSCEQNLNHDAMYWYRQDPGQGLRLIYYSQIVNDFQKGDIAEGYSVSREKKESFPLTVTSAQKNPTAFYLCASSMQGAQPQHFGDGTRLSIL.

The chain combines TRBV25-1 with TRBJ2-7; TRBD1 agrees at 11 bases. The V segment lost 6 bases and the J segment 2 bases; nucleotides outside the gene matches: 9. From germline, CDR1 is MGHDK and CDR2 SYGVNS. The CDR3 runs to 16 residues. CDR3 sequence (DNA): TGTGCCAGCAGGTCCACGGGACAGGGGGAGACCTACGAGCAGTACTTC. This translates into CASRSTGQGETYEQYF.

This clonotype was seen ten or more times. V and J are TRBV7-2 and TRBJ2-7; the D is unclear. The germline V and J ends were trimmed by 0 bases and 2 bases, with 8 bases remaining between them. This CDR3 has 14 residues. CDR1 is SGHTA and CDR2 is FQGNSA in the germline V gene. CDR3 protein: CASSLATGTYEQYF. The CDR3 bases are TGTGCCAGCAGCTTAGCGACTGGGACCTACGAGCAGTACTTC.

J is TRBJ2-7 and V is TRBV19; TRBD1 is a possible D gene (5 bases). The J call could be wrong; TRBJ2-1 is a better fit for the DNA end. This CDR3 contains 13 residues. Per germline, CDR1 LNHDA and CDR2 SQIVND (reference sequence). The CDR3 nucleotides are TGTGCCAGTAGTATAGCGGACAACAATGAGCAGTTCTTC. It is translated as CASSIADNNEQFF.

This clonotype has a count of ten or more. CDR3 region: CASSVSVGATVYGYTF. The CDR3 DNA reads as TGTGCCAGCAGCGTCTCCGTCGGGGCAACGGTATATGGCTACACCTTC. This chain uses TRBV9 with TRBJ1-2, with D perhaps matching TRBD1 (5 bases). Germline CDR1 reads SGDLS; CDR2 reads YYNGEE. Between the trimmed V and J ends, which lost 2 bases and 5 bases, there was a span of 19 bases. The CDR3 runs to 16 residues.

This clonotype was counted between two and nine times. The chain joins TRBV3-1 to TRBJ1-5; D possibly corresponds to TRBD1 (5 bases). The V end lost 1 base, the J end lost 6 bases, and 13 bases lay between the germline ends. Germline assignment: CDR1 LGHDT and CDR2 YNNKEL (reference sequence). This CDR3 is built from 15 residues. Here the CDR3 reads CASSQGGGNRQPQHF. CDR3 sequence (DNA): TGTGCCAGCAGCCAAGGGGGGGGAAACCGTCAGCCCCAGCATTTT. The entire variable domain, with the rest obtained from reference TRBV3-1 and TRBJ1-5, is as follows: DTAVSQTPKYLVTQMGNDKSIKCEQNLGHDTMYWYKQDSKKFLKIMFSYNNKELIINETVPNRFSPKSPDKAHLNLHINSLELGDSAVYFCASSQGGGNRQPQHFGDGTRLSIL.

This clonotype showed up many times. This rearrangement joins TRBV4-3 to TRBJ1-6, with 9 bases aligning to TRBD1. Germline CDR1 is LGHNA and CDR2 is YSLEER. V shed 2 bases, J shed 9 bases, and the junction held 5 bases outside the gene matches. This CDR3 has 15 amino acids. In DNA, the CDR3 is TGCGCCAGCAGCCAACGGGACAGGGTGGGTTCACCCCTCCACTTT. Its translation: CASSQRDRVGSPLHF.

This clonotype was counted a few times. One junction end disagrees with the germline gene, perhaps due to a read error. The V call is TRBV24-1, the J call TRBJ1-2, with D uncertain. The germline CDR1 and CDR2 sequences are KGHDR and SFDVKD. This CDR3 has 12 amino acids. CDR3 nucleotides: TGTGCCACCAGTGATGGAAGCTATCGCTACACCTTC. It is translated as CATSDGSYRYTF.

In this sample, this clonotype turned up once. The chain recombines TRBV7-2 with TRBJ2-2; TRBD1 aligns across 8 bases. The CDR3 runs to 16 residues. Germline CDR1 is SGHTA and CDR2 is FQGNSA. V was pared by 4 bases and J by 4 bases, with 8 bases of the junction left unmatched. The chain's CDR3 is CASSSYRGSPTGELFF. The CDR3 region has the DNA TGTGCCAGCAGCTCTTACAGGGGGAGCCCCACCGGGGAGCTGTTTTTT. The full variable domain, rest sourced from reference TRBV7-2 and TRBJ2-2, is GAGVSQSPSNKVTEKGKDVELRCDPISGHTALYWYRQSLGQGLEFLIYFQGNSAPDKSGLPSDRFSAERTGGSVSTLTIQRTQQEDSAVYLCASSSYRGSPTGELFFGEGSRLTVL.

This clonotype occurred a few times. The chain employs TRBV7-9 and TRBJ1-6, with D unclear. This CDR3 contains 14 residues. V lost 8 bases and J 5 bases, leaving 13 bases between the germline ends. Germline V gene data show CDR1 as SEHNR and CDR2 as FQNEAQ (reference sequence). This CDR3 reads CASSPSTDNSPLHF. CDR3 DNA sequence: TGTGCCAGCTCACCATCCACGGATAATTCACCCCTCCACTTT.

In its sample, this clonotype was seen many times. This chain links TRBV2 with TRBJ1-5; tentatively, D is TRBD1 (5 bases). Trimming removed 5 bases at V and 0 bases at J, with 17 bases between. The CDR3 is 17 residues long. Germline V gene data show CDR1 as SNHLY and CDR2 as FYNNEI. The CDR3 DNA is TGTGCCAGCAGTCGGGCCCAGGGTACCGGTAGCAATCAGCCCCAGCATTTT. The encoded protein is CASSRAQGTGSNQPQHF.

This clonotype was recorded a few times. This chain links TRBV7-8 with TRBJ2-2, with 9 bases identical to TRBD1. Germline loops: CDR1 SGHVS, CDR2 FQNEAQ. The CDR3 runs 15 residues. Losses at the gene ends were 6 bases for V and 7 bases for J; bases not matched to a gene: 9. CDR3: CASSPGTGLDGELFF. The CDR3 region has the DNA TGTGCCAGCAGTCCCGGGACAGGGTTGGACGGGGAGCTGTTTTTT. Variable domain in full (rest from reference TRBV7-8 and TRBJ2-2): GAGVSQSPRYKVAKRGQDVALRCDPISGHVSLFWYQQALGQGPEFLTYFQNEAQLDKSGLPSDRFFAERPEGSVSTLKIQRTQQEDSAVYLCASSPGTGLDGELFFGEGSRLTVL.

The chain carries TRBV24-1 and TRBJ2-2; D unresolved. V lost 10 bases, J lost 7 bases, and 21 bases lay in between. Germline V gene lookup returns CDR1 KGHDR and CDR2 SFDVKD. The length of the CDR3 is 15 residues. The DNA for the CDR3 is TGTGCCACTTCTCCCGGACCGGGCCTACTCGGGGAGCTGTTTTTT. Translation gives CATSPGPGLLGELFF.

This clonotype was recorded at least ten times. V gene TRBV11-2 combines with J gene TRBJ1-4, with D perhaps matching TRBD1 (5 bases). CDR1 SGHAT and CDR2 FQNNGV come from the germline V gene. The germline V and J ends were trimmed by 6 bases and 12 bases, with 17 bases remaining between them. The CDR3 extends over 13 amino acids. CDR3 coding DNA: TGTGCCAGCAGTCCGACGTTGCAGGGACAACTGTTTTTT. Residues: CASSPTLQGQLFF.

This clonotype was seen repeatedly, ten times or more. V usage is TRBV7-8 and J usage is TRBJ1-2, with a weak D call TRBD1 (6 bases). The CDR3 has 13 amino acids. CDR1 is SGHVS, CDR2 FQNEAQ, per germline. Trimming stripped 1 base from V and 8 bases from J, with 11 bases between. Here the CDR3 DNA reads TGTGCCAGCAGCTTAGACAGGGAGGGCGGCTACACCTTC. Protein sequence: CASSLDREGGYTF.

The sample holds a few counts of this clonotype. The chain is built from TRBV19 and TRBJ1-6; D remains ambiguous. The CDR3 has 16 residues. V lost 0 bases to trimming and J lost 4 bases, with 10 bases between them. Per germline, CDR1 LNHDA and CDR2 SQIVND (reference sequence). Here the CDR3 DNA reads TGTGCCAGTAGTATAGAGGGCGACGGTTATAATTCACCCCTCCACTTT. Protein product: CASSIEGDGYNSPLHF.

On this clonotype itself: The CDR3 does not end in the conserved phenylalanine or tryptophan, so this is likely a read error. No DNA is shown, since the ends of the CDR3 on it are uncertain; the CDR3 is the one TCRdb lists. This rearrangement joins TRBV7-2 to TRBJ2-5; the D call of TRBD1 is as the table states it, not checked on the DNA. The CDR3 is 16 residues long, counting both termini. Germline V gives CDR1 SGHTA, CDR2 FQGNSA. The chain's CDR3 is CASSQGQEFYGYTFGS.

This clonotype was observed a handful of times. The chain links TRBV6-2 or TRBV6-3 to TRBJ2-7; D not resolved. The CDR3 contains 11 residues. Germline V gene data show CDR1 as MNHEY and CDR2 as SVGEGT. V dropped 6 bases and J dropped 8 bases, with 11 bases sitting between them. The CDR3 loop is CASRETSKQYF. For the CDR3, the DNA is TGTGCCAGCAGGGAAACGTCGAAGCAGTACTTC.

Ten or more counts support this clonotype. The rearrangement links TRBV19 to TRBJ1-5; possibly TRBD1 for D (5 bases). Germline CDR1 and CDR2: LNHDA and SQIVND (reference sequence). The CDR3 consists of 15 residues. Trimming left V 1 base short and J 5 bases short, with 12 bases between. CDR3 sequence reads: CASSIVGREDQPQHF. CDR3 DNA: TGTGCCAGTAGTATAGTAGGCAGGGAGGATCAGCCCCAGCATTTT.

The sample holds a few counts of this clonotype. The gene calls are TRBV7-2 and TRBJ1-1, with TRBD1 identical over 9 bases. Germline values: CDR1 SGHTA, CDR2 FQGNSA. The CDR3 is made up of 15 amino acids. J lost 8 bases, V lost 4 bases, and 11 bases had no gene match. This CDR3 is CASSWRTGQGSEAFF. CDR3 sequence (DNA): TGTGCCAGCAGCTGGAGAACAGGACAGGGGTCGGAAGCTTTCTTT.

As concerns this clonotype: A read error is possible here, since a much larger clone lies one base away. V gene TRBV12-3 or TRBV12-4 combines with J gene TRBJ1-2; a weak D match, TRBD1 (6 bases). This CDR3 is 11 amino acids long. The V gene lost 6 bases and the J gene lost 10 bases, with 12 bases spanning the gap. The CDR3 region has the DNA TGTGCCAGCAGCAGGACAGTTGACTACACCTTC. It is translated as CASSRTVDYTF.

This clonotype came up a few times. This chain joins TRBV7-2 and TRBJ1-1, with a weak D call TRBD1 (6 bases). The V end was cut by 3 bases, the J end by 7 bases, with 15 bases between. Germline values: CDR1 SGHTA, CDR2 FQGNSA. This CDR3 spans 14 amino acids. The CDR3 loop reads CASSLGAPGGEAFF. CDR3 sequence (DNA): TGTGCCAGCAGCTTGGGGGCCCCGGGAGGTGAAGCTTTCTTT.

This chain connects TRBV9 to TRBJ1-6; D is undetermined. V shed 4 bases and J shed 7 bases, with 15 bases lying between them. The germline V gene has CDR1 SGDLS and CDR2 YYNGEE. This CDR3 region has 15 residues. CDR3 region: CASSPDVGLNSPLHF. CDR3 coding DNA: TGTGCCAGCAGCCCTGACGTTGGTTTAAATTCACCCCTCCACTTT.

V gene TRBV9 combines with J gene TRBJ1-4; D might be TRBD1 (5 bases). V lost 2 bases to trimming and J lost 3 bases, with 14 bases between them. The CDR3 is 16 residues long. Per germline, CDR1 SGDLS and CDR2 YYNGEE. The CDR3 DNA is TGTGCCAGCAGCGTGCGGGGATTGGGGGCTAATGAAAAACTGTTTTTT. The encoded protein is CASSVRGLGANEKLFF.